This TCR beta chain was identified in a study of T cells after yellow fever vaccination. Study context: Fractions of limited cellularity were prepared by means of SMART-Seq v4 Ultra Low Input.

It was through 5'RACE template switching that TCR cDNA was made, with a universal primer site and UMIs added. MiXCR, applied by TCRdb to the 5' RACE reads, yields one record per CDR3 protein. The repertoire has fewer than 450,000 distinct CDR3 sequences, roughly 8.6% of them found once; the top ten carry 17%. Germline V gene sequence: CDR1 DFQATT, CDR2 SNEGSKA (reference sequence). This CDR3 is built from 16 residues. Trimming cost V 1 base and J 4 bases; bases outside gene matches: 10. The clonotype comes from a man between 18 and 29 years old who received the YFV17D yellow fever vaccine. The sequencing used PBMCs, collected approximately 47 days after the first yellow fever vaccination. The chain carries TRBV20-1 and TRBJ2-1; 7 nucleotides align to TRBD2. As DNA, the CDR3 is TGCAGTGCTAGAGGGAGAGGTCTGCGGGGGTACAATGAGCAGTTCTTC. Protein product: CSARGRGLRGYNEQFF.